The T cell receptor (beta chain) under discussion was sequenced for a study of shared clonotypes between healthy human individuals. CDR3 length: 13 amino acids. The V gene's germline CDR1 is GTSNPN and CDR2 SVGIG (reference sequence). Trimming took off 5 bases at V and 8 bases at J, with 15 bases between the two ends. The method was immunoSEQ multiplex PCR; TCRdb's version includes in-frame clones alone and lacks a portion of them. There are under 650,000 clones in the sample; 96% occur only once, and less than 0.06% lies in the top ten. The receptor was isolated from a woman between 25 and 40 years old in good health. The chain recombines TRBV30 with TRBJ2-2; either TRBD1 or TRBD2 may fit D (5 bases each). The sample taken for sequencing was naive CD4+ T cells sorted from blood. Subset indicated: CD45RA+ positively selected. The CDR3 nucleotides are TGTGCCTGGGACCCGGGACCGTCAGGGGAGCTGTTTTTT. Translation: CAWDPGPSGELFF.